Sequencing of this TCR beta chain was carried out in a study of blood T cells in healthy people across ages. As for this clonotype: The junction departs from the called germline gene at one end, perhaps through a read error.

Primed by a sample-barcoded 5' primer and a J-beta primer mix, a second PCR proceeded for about 6 to 12 cycles. One entry per CDR3 protein, called by TCRdb with MiXCR from the 5' RACE reads. This repertoire shows under 1 million distinct CDR3 sequences, under 55% found once; its top ten account for roughly 18%. CDR3 length: 17 residues. The germline gives CDR1 MNHNS, CDR2 SASEGT. Aged roughly 6 to 90, donors were systemically healthy Caucasians from Russia. Each sample had at least 6 million PBMCs isolated. Sequences were obtained from blood. The TCR comes from a man aged 55 to 69 in good health. The chain recombines TRBV6-1 with TRBJ1-2; perhaps TRBD1 as D (6 bases). CDR3 DNA sequence: TGTGCCAGCACTGAACAACAGGGTAGAGGGAAGGACTATGGCTACACCTTC. Its translation: CASTEQQGRGKDYGYTF.